Each of the 16 T cell receptor beta chains below was sequenced from the same sample in a study of shared clonotypes between healthy human individuals. Profiling relied on immunoSEQ multiplex PCR, and the TCRdb table lists in-frame clones only, not all of them. The sample contains about 2.4 million clones, around nine tenths of which appear only once. The sample comprised naive CD4+ T cells sorted from blood. Subset given: CD45RA+ positively selected. These TCRs come from a man between 18 and 35 years old in good health.

This clone was found a few times. In the same sample, other DNA sequences code for this CDR3. The genes are TRBV6-1 and TRBJ1-5, with TRBD1 matching over 11 bases. The CDR3 totals 14 residues. CDR1 MNHNS and CDR2 SASEGT come from the germline V gene. V lost 6 bases and J lost 6; bases outside the gene matches: 4. CDR3 loop: CASREGQGGQPQHF. Here the CDR3 DNA reads TGTGCCAGCAGAGAGGGACAGGGGGGTCAGCCCCAGCATTTT.

The V and J genes are TRBV5-5 and TRBJ2-7; a weak D match, TRBD2 (7 bases). Trimming took 4 bases from V and 2 from J, leaving 16 bases between them. This CDR3 spans 15 amino acids. Germline V lookup: CDR1 SGHKS, CDR2 YYEKEE (reference sequence). The CDR3 DNA follows: TGTGCCAGCAGCCGCACAGGGACTACAACCTACGAGCAGTACTTC. This gives the protein CASSRTGTTTYEQYF.

The chain carries TRBV10-2 and TRBJ1-2; D is undetermined. Germline V lookup: CDR1 WSHSY, CDR2 SAAADI. The CDR3 covers 16 residues. V gave up 2 bases and J gave up 5 bases, with 18 bases separating them. The chain's CDR3 is CASSEGDPVGGYGYTF. In nucleotides, the CDR3 is TGCGCCAGCAGTGAGGGAGACCCCGTGGGTGGGTATGGCTACACCTTC.

Notes on this clone: The sample holds other DNA sequences that translate to the same CDR3. The chain links TRBV9 to TRBJ2-1; 12 bases line up with TRBD2. CDR1 SGDLS and CDR2 YYNGEE come from the germline V gene. Trimming cost V 0 bases and J 4 bases; bases outside gene matches: 2. The CDR3 loop spans 16 amino acids. The CDR3 here is CASSVELAGGYNEQFF. The CDR3 nucleotides read TGTGCCAGCAGCGTAGAACTAGCGGGAGGATACAATGAGCAGTTCTTC.

This clone was counted a single time. The V gene is TRBV4-1, the J gene TRBJ2-1, with 11 bases that match TRBD2. Germline trimming cut 0 bases from V and 7 bases from J; bases unmatched to any gene: 11. The CDR3 contains 18 residues. From germline, CDR1 is MGHRA and CDR2 YSYEKL. In DNA form, the CDR3 reads TGCGCCAGCAGCCAAGATCCCCTCACTAGCGGGGGATTTAATGAGCAGTTCTTC. Encoded protein: CASSQDPLTSGGFNEQFF.

The chain joins TRBV5-5 to TRBJ2-7, with D perhaps matching TRBD2 (5 bases). This CDR3 has 13 residues. Between the trimmed V and J ends, which lost 1 base and 0 bases, there was a span of 5 bases. The germline V gene encodes CDR1 SGHKS and CDR2 YYEKEE (reference sequence). The CDR3 DNA reads TGTGCCAGCAGCTTGCGGGACTCCTACGAGCAGTACTTC. The encoded protein is CASSLRDSYEQYF. The whole variable domain, remainder taken from reference TRBV5-5 and TRBJ2-7, is DAGVTQSPTHLIKTRGQQVTLRCSPISGHKSVSWYQQVLGQGPQFIFQYYEKEERGRGNFPDRFSARQFPNYSSELNVNALLLGDSALYLCASSLRDSYEQYFGPGTRLTVT.

The rearrangement joins TRBV27 to TRBJ2-5; possibly TRBD1 for D (6 bases). The V end lost 1 base, the J end lost 5 bases, and 26 bases lay between the germline ends. CDR3 length equals 19 residues. Germline CDR1 and CDR2: MNHEY and SMNVEV (reference sequence). The CDR3 DNA follows: TGTGCCAGCAGTTTATTCTACAAACAGGGCCTGAAGGCCGGGGAGACCCAGTACTTC. Protein product: CASSLFYKQGLKAGETQYF.

The chain combines TRBV5-4 with TRBJ1-1; tentatively, D is TRBD1 (5 bases). V gave up 3 bases and J gave up 4 bases, with 10 bases separating them. Germline V gene lookup returns CDR1 SGHNT and CDR2 YYREEE (reference sequence). The CDR3 has 13 amino acids. The DNA of the CDR3 is TGTGCCAGCAGCTCGGGAGGGACCACTGAAGCTTTCTTT. It translates to CASSSGGTTEAFF.

The chain uses TRBV5-6 and TRBJ2-5, with TRBD1 as a possible D gene (6 bases). Trimming left V 4 bases short and J 0 bases short, with 16 bases between. CDR1 is SGHDT, CDR2 YYEEEE, per germline. The length of the CDR3 is 16 residues. The CDR3 coding sequence is TGTGCCAGCAGCCCTCGGGACACGGTCTACCAAGAGACCCAGTACTTC. The encoded protein is CASSPRDTVYQETQYF. Drawing the rest from reference TRBV5-6 and TRBJ2-5, the complete variable domain is DAGVTQSPTHLIKTRGQQVTLRCSPKSGHDTVSWYQQALGQGPQFIFQYYEEEERQRGNFPDRFSGHQFPNYSSELNVNALLLGDSALYLCASSPRDTVYQETQYFGPGTRLLVL.

Regarding this clone: Different DNA sequences within this sample yield the same CDR3. The chain combines TRBV4-1 with TRBJ1-1, with D possibly being TRBD1 (5 bases). The CDR3 has 13 residues. Germline V gives CDR1 MGHRA, CDR2 YSYEKL. Trimming left V 0 bases short and J 5 bases short, with 7 bases between. In DNA form, the CDR3 reads TGCGCCAGCAGCCAAGACGGGGGAACTGAAGCTTTCTTT. Protein product: CASSQDGGTEAFF.

The chain has TRBV15 and TRBJ2-7, with D tentatively TRBD2 (5 bases). The CDR3 consists of 15 residues. With 0 bases removed from V and 6 bases from J, the gap between germline ends came to 15 bases. Per germline, CDR1 LNHNV and CDR2 YYDKDF (reference sequence). The CDR3 DNA reads as TGTGCCACCAGCAGAGATCATGGCGGAGGCTCCGAGCAGTACTTC. Its protein is CATSRDHGGGSEQYF.

Notes on this clone: Within the sample, other DNA sequences also encode this same CDR3. The V and J genes are TRBV5-1 and TRBJ2-5; 8 bases agree with TRBD1. CDR3 length equals 14 residues. V gave up 4 bases and J gave up 5 bases; unmatched junction bases: 7. Germline lookup yields CDR1 SGHRS and CDR2 YFSETQ. The CDR3 loop is CASSKGQGGETQYF. As DNA, the CDR3 is TGCGCCAGCAGCAAAGGACAGGGTGGGGAGACCCAGTACTTC.

The rearrangement joins TRBV14 to TRBJ2-1; 11 nucleotides align to TRBD2. The CDR3 is 16 amino acids. The J segment lost 10 bases and the V segment lost 4 bases, leaving 12 bases of the junction unmatched. Germline CDR1 reads SGHDN; CDR2 reads FVKESK. CDR3 amino acids: CASSPLGTSGSREQFF. CDR3 in DNA: TGTGCCAGCAGCCCTTTAGGGACTAGCGGTTCAAGGGAGCAGTTCTTC. The whole variable domain, remainder taken from reference TRBV14 and TRBJ2-1, is EAGVTQFPSHSVIEKGQTVTLRCDPISGHDNLYWYRRVMGKEIKFLLHFVKESKQDESGMPNNRFLAERTGGTYSTLKVQPAELEDSGVYFCASSPLGTSGSREQFFGPGTRLTVL.

This clone was counted once. Other DNA sequences in the same sample also yield this CDR3. CDR3 nucleotides: TGCAGTGCCACCCTAGCGGACGAGCAGTACTTC. Encoded protein: CSATLADEQYF. The rearrangement links TRBV20-1 to TRBJ2-7, with 7 nucleotides matching TRBD2. CDR1 DFQATT and CDR2 SNEGSKA come from the germline V gene (reference sequence). V shed 6 bases and J 5 bases; nucleotides not matched to a gene: 4. This CDR3 has 11 residues.

The CDR3: CASSQELTGHPYEQYF. Written as DNA, the CDR3 is TGCGCCAGCAGCCAAGAATTGACGGGACATCCCTACGAGCAGTACTTC. This chain links TRBV4-1 with TRBJ2-7, with D maybe TRBD1 (6 bases). The CDR3 sequence is 16 residues long. V was shortened by 0 bases and J by 2 bases, with 14 bases between the two germline ends. Germline V gene data show CDR1 as MGHRA and CDR2 as YSYEKL.

The chain joins TRBV11-3 to TRBJ2-1; no firm D call. This CDR3 is 14 amino acids long. V was shortened by 0 bases and J by 10 bases, with 13 bases between the two germline ends. Germline CDR1 SGHNT, CDR2 YENEEA. CDR3 nucleotide sequence: TGTGCCAGCAGCTTAGATAGAGGTACTGGGGAGCAGTTCTTC. Encoded protein: CASSLDRGTGEQFF.